A single sample is the source of the 18 T cell receptor beta chains below, sequenced in a study of blood T cell repertoires in COVID-19. Here immunoSEQ multiplex PCR was the method, and the copy in TCRdb shows in-frame clones only, minus some. This table holds about 130,000 clones, around 77% found once. Sequenced input: peripheral blood. These receptors all come from a human donor in a cohort sampled during active COVID-19.

The V call is TRBV11-2, the J call TRBJ2-1; TRBD2 aligns across 8 bases. CDR3 length: 14 residues. CDR1 is SGHAT and CDR2 is FQNNGV in the germline V gene. V lost 1 base to trimming and J lost 7 bases; unmatched junction nucleotides: 3. This CDR3 is CASSLGLAGNEQFF. CDR3 bases: TGTGCCAGCAGCTTAGGTTTAGCGGGAAATGAGCAGTTCTTC.

The J gene is TRBJ1-1, the V gene TRBV5-1; 8 positions agree with TRBD1. V gave up 2 bases and J gave up 0 bases; unmatched junction bases: 3. The length of the CDR3 is 15 residues. Germline V gene sequence: CDR1 SGHRS, CDR2 YFSETQ. The CDR3 region is CASSFGQGMNTEAFF. For the CDR3, the DNA is TGCGCCAGCAGCTTCGGACAGGGAATGAACACTGAAGCTTTCTTT.

The chain joins TRBV4-1 to TRBJ2-7; 9 bases are a match to TRBD1. CDR1 is MGHRA and CDR2 is YSYEKL in the germline V gene. The trim removed 1 base at V and 2 bases at J, leaving 6 bases unmatched. This CDR3 contains 16 residues. The CDR3 bases are TGCGCCAGCAGCCAAGGGGCAAGGGACAGGGCCTACGAGCAGTACTTC. Its protein is CASSQGARDRAYEQYF.

This clone was recorded only once. This chain joins TRBV30 and TRBJ2-7; D call uncertain. The germline V and J ends were trimmed by 3 bases and 7 bases, with 16 bases remaining between them. The CDR3 consists of 13 residues. Germline CDR1 GTSNPN, CDR2 SVGIG (reference sequence). The CDR3, as DNA: TGTGCCTGGAGAGGAACAGCTGCTGGGGAGCAGTACTTC. Protein product: CAWRGTAAGEQYF.

The rearrangement links TRBV15 to TRBJ2-7, with a tentative D call TRBD2 (5 bases). Trimming left V 0 bases short and J 2 bases short, with 11 bases between. The CDR3 is made up of 15 amino acids. CDR1 and CDR2 from the germline V gene are LNHNV and YYDKDF (reference sequence). CDR3 sequence (DNA): TGTGCCACCAGCAGAGAGCGGGCGGCCACCTACGAGCAGTACTTC. Amino acids: CATSRERAATYEQYF.

This clone turned up a few times. The V call is TRBV28, the J call TRBJ1-6; D ambiguous. Looked up from germline, CDR1 is MDHEN and CDR2 is SYDVKM. The V end was cut by 3 bases, the J end by 9 bases, with 15 bases between. The CDR3 has 15 residues. This chain's CDR3 is CASSLEDGGFSPLHF. The DNA of the CDR3 is TGTGCCAGCAGTTTGGAGGACGGAGGATTTTCACCCCTCCACTTT.

This clone was seen a few times. CDR3 DNA: TGTGCCAGCAGCTTTAGTCTGGCAGGGGGTTACGAGCAGTACTTC. Residues: CASSFSLAGGYEQYF. The V and J genes are TRBV11-2 and TRBJ2-7; 7 nucleotides agree with TRBD1. From germline, CDR1 is SGHAT and CDR2 FQNNGV. Unmatched junction bases numbered 9, after V lost 3 bases and J lost 4 bases. The CDR3 spans 15 residues.

The chain uses TRBV9 and TRBJ2-3, with D tentatively TRBD2 (6 bases). The CDR3 has 16 amino acids. CDR1 is SGDLS and CDR2 is YYNGEE in the germline V gene. V was cut by 1 base and J by 1 base, with 13 bases left in between. CDR3: CASSVHPGLRTDTQYF. The CDR3, as DNA: TGTGCCAGCAGCGTACACCCGGGACTTCGCACAGATACGCAGTATTTT.

The sample holds a few counts of this clone. The chain is built from TRBV6-5 and TRBJ2-7; TRBD1 aligns across 8 bases. CDR1 and CDR2 (germline): MNHEY, SVGAGI. This CDR3 is built from 14 residues. V gave up 4 bases and J gave up 5 bases; unmatched junction bases: 7. The CDR3 DNA sequence: TGTGCCAGCAGTTTGGGCAGGGGGCTCGACGAGCAGTACTTC. This encodes CASSLGRGLDEQYF.

The rearrangement joins TRBV5-4 to TRBJ1-2; 7 nucleotides match TRBD1. Per germline, CDR1 SGHNT and CDR2 YYREEE (reference sequence). The V segment lost 4 bases and the J segment 0 bases; nucleotides outside the gene matches: 3. CDR3 length: 14 residues. The CDR3 DNA sequence: TGTGCCAGCAGCCGGGACAGTTCTAACTATGGCTACACCTTC. Its protein product is CASSRDSSNYGYTF.

Only one count was recorded for this clone. The V gene is TRBV18, the J gene TRBJ2-3; D not certain. CDR1 is KGHSH, CDR2 LQKENI, per germline. The CDR3 has 15 residues. V was pared by 3 bases and J by 0 bases, with 10 bases between. In DNA form, the CDR3 reads TGTGCCAGCTCACCGACAAACCCCAGCACAGATACGCAGTATTTT. Protein: CASSPTNPSTDTQYF.

The CDR3 here is CASSRPESGGPYEQYF. The CDR3 DNA is TGTGCCAGCAGCCGGCCAGAGTCCGGGGGGCCCTACGAGCAGTACTTC. This chain connects TRBV7-9 to TRBJ2-7, with D perhaps TRBD2 (7 bases). The CDR3 covers 16 residues. Germline V CDR1 and CDR2: SEHNR, FQNEAQ (reference sequence). The V and J ends lost 5 bases and 2 bases respectively, with 19 bases between them.

The chain joins TRBV28 to TRBJ1-2; no definite D call. CDR1 is MDHEN and CDR2 is SYDVKM in the germline V gene. The CDR3 is 13 amino acids. Trimming took 2 bases from V and 2 from J, leaving 6 bases between them. Here the CDR3 DNA reads TGTGCCAGCAGTTTAAAGCGAAACTATGGCTACACCTTC. Its translation is CASSLKRNYGYTF.

This clone was counted a single time. The gene calls are TRBV2 and TRBJ1-1, with D unclear. This CDR3 spans 16 amino acids. V was pared by 3 bases and J by 5 bases, with 19 bases between. Germline V gives CDR1 SNHLY, CDR2 FYNNEI. CDR3 nucleotide sequence: TGTGCCAGCAGTGACGAGTGGGCCGGTGGGTGGACTGAAGCTTTCTTT. Residues: CASSDEWAGGWTEAFF.

V is TRBV9 and J is TRBJ1-1; 7 bases align to TRBD1. The CDR3 is 17 amino acids. Losses at the gene ends were 4 bases for V and 11 bases for J; bases not matched to a gene: 23. The germline V gene encodes CDR1 SGDLS and CDR2 YYNGEE. The CDR3 sequence is CASSPISQGRSFFVAFF. The CDR3 DNA reads as TGTGCCAGCAGCCCCATCTCACAGGGGCGGAGTTTTTTCGTCGCTTTCTTT.

The V call is TRBV5-1, the J call TRBJ2-6, with a weak D call TRBD1 (6 bases). Trimming cost V 2 bases and J 0 bases, with 12 bases left between them. The CDR3 loop spans 17 amino acids. CDR1 is SGHRS, CDR2 YFSETQ, per germline. The CDR3 is CASSFPGAVSGANVLTF. CDR3 sequence (DNA): TGCGCCAGCAGCTTTCCAGGGGCTGTCTCTGGGGCCAACGTCCTGACTTTC.

The V gene is TRBV9, the J gene TRBJ2-3; TRBD2 aligns across 8 bases. The CDR3 totals 15 residues. V shed 4 bases, J shed 2 bases, and the junction held 6 bases outside the gene matches. Per germline, CDR1 SGDLS and CDR2 YYNGEE. The chain's CDR3 is CASSPAGGPTDTQYF. CDR3 DNA sequence: TGTGCCAGCAGCCCTGCGGGGGGCCCCACAGATACGCAGTATTTT.

The V gene is TRBV5-1, the J gene TRBJ2-3; 7 bases are shared with TRBD2. There are 14 residues in the CDR3. Germline-derived CDR1 and CDR2 are SGHRS and YFSETQ. V dropped 6 bases and J dropped 5; count of bases not matched to a gene: 9. The CDR3 loop is CASNDGGSLDTQYF. CDR3 sequence (DNA): TGCGCCAGCAACGACGGGGGGAGCTTAGATACGCAGTATTTT.